One and the same sample provided the 21 T cell receptor beta chains below, sequenced in a study of T cells in Graves' hyperthyroidism and ophthalmopathy. Amplified TCR beta CDR3 regions came from RNA transcripts. With the HTBI primer set, the TCR CDR3 went through a first round of RT-PCR. TCRdb re-derived calls from the multiplex PCR reads in MiXCR, one entry per CDR3 protein. The repertoire holds around 35,000 distinct CDR3 sequences, with 52% as singletons. Material for sequencing was blood. The receptors originated from a woman aged 35 to 49 with Graves' ophthalmopathy.

In its sample, this clonotype was seen many times. The V gene is TRBV5-1, the J gene TRBJ2-5; TRBD1 or TRBD2 may be the D gene (5 bases each). Trimming shortened V by 2 bases and J by 6 bases, and 14 bases separated the two germline ends. The CDR3 loop spans 14 amino acids. CDR1 SGHRS and CDR2 YFSETQ come from the germline V gene. The CDR3 region is CASSFRDPRKTQYF. The CDR3 DNA reads as TGCGCCAGCAGCTTCCGGGACCCTAGGAAGACCCAGTACTTC.

V is TRBV19 and J is TRBJ1-2, with 9 bases matching TRBD1. The V segment lost 5 bases and the J segment 4 bases; nucleotides outside the gene matches: 14. Germline V gives CDR1 LNHDA, CDR2 SQIVND (reference sequence). The CDR3 extends over 17 amino acids. CDR3 nucleotides: TGTGCCAGTAGTCAAACAATTACAGGGGGCCTCGGCTATGGCTACACCTTC. Amino acid sequence: CASSQTITGGLGYGYTF. Full variable domain (outside the CDR3, taken from reference TRBV19 and TRBJ1-2): DGGITQSPKYLFRKEGQNVTLSCEQNLNHDAMYWYRQDPGQGLRLIYYSQIVNDFQKGDIAEGYSVSREKKESFPLTVTSAQKNPTAFYLCASSQTITGGLGYGYTFGSGTRLTVV.

The chain couples TRBV25-1 to TRBJ2-3; 13 bases are a match to TRBD2. Germline CDR1 MGHDK, CDR2 SYGVNS. CDR3 size: 15 residues. With V trimmed by 4 bases and J by 5 bases, 3 bases remained unmatched. CDR3 sequence (DNA): TGTGCCAGCAGTGTCGGACTAGCGGGAGAAGATACGCAGTATTTT. Its translation: CASSVGLAGEDTQYF.

This chain uses TRBV20-1 with TRBJ2-3; 13 bases fit TRBD2. Germline lookup yields CDR1 DFQATT and CDR2 SNEGSKA (reference sequence). The CDR3 totals 15 residues. V was clipped by 3 bases and J by 5 bases; unmatched bases: 5. CDR3 amino acids: CSASLRTSGGDTQYF. The CDR3 DNA sequence: TGCAGTGCTAGCTTAAGGACTAGCGGGGGAGATACGCAGTATTTT.

Ten or more counts support this clonotype. V is TRBV5-1 and J is TRBJ1-4; possible D gene TRBD1, 5 bases. CDR1 is SGHRS and CDR2 is YFSETQ in the germline V gene. V dropped 1 base and J dropped 5 bases, with 9 bases sitting between them. The CDR3 has 14 residues. CDR3 sequence reads: CASSLSQGNEKLFF. As DNA, the CDR3 is TGCGCCAGCAGCTTGTCCCAGGGCAATGAAAAACTGTTTTTT.

The rearrangement links TRBV2 to TRBJ1-4; no definite D call. The germline V gene has CDR1 SNHLY and CDR2 FYNNEI. V lost 4 bases to trimming and J lost 4 bases, with 10 bases between them. This CDR3 contains 14 residues. The CDR3 spells CASSVGLDNEKLFF. The CDR3 coding sequence is TGTGCCAGCAGTGTAGGACTGGATAATGAAAAACTGTTTTTT.

The count of this clonotype is one. This sequence joins TRBV7-9 and TRBJ2-5; D not certain. This CDR3 is 12 amino acids long. The germline V gene has CDR1 SEHNR and CDR2 FQNEAQ (reference sequence). The germline V and J ends were trimmed by 7 bases and 5 bases, with 11 bases remaining between them. The CDR3 reads CASIRPGETQYF. The CDR3 nucleotides are TGTGCCAGCATCCGCCCCGGGGAGACCCAGTACTTC.

This clonotype is categorized as medium-sized (0.01 to 0.1%). The gene calls are TRBV20-1 and TRBJ2-7; D remains unclear. Trimming cost V 3 bases and J 4 bases, with 10 bases left between them. Germline CDR1 and CDR2: DFQATT and SNEGSKA (reference sequence). This CDR3 has 12 residues. CDR3 DNA sequence: TGCAGTGCTAGCCGCGACGGATACGAGCAGTACTTC. Protein: CSASRDGYEQYF.

This clonotype is medium-sized by share. The gene calls are TRBV7-2 and TRBJ2-7; D unclear. Trimming pared 3 bases from V and 1 base from J, leaving 10 bases between. CDR1 is SGHTA and CDR2 is FQGNSA in the germline V gene. This CDR3 has 14 amino acids. The chain's CDR3 is CASSLLTGSYEQYF. The CDR3 DNA reads as TGTGCCAGCAGCTTGTTAACCGGGTCCTACGAGCAGTACTTC.

This chain uses TRBV7-2 with TRBJ2-7; D is possibly TRBD2 (5 bases). V dropped 1 base and J dropped 4 bases, with 11 bases sitting between them. Germline lookup yields CDR1 SGHTA and CDR2 FQGNSA. This CDR3 region has 14 residues. Written as DNA, the CDR3 is TGTGCCAGCAGCTTAGGGCTAGCCTCTTACGAGCAGTACTTC. It is translated as CASSLGLASYEQYF.

The table lists this clonotype with many counts. The chain uses TRBV5-1 and TRBJ1-6, with D perhaps matching TRBD1 (5 bases). The CDR3 spans 15 residues. The V end was cut by 0 bases, the J end by 8 bases, with 12 bases between. From germline, CDR1 is SGHRS and CDR2 YFSETQ. This chain's CDR3 is CASSLAGQRYSPLHF. In DNA, the CDR3 is TGCGCCAGCAGCTTGGCCGGACAAAGGTATTCACCCCTCCACTTT.

To note about this clonotype: It is likely a read error, because the conserved phenylalanine at the end of the CDR3 is missing. Because the CDR3's place on the DNA is in doubt, the DNA is left out and the CDR3 is given as listed by TCRdb. The CDR3 loop reads CASSLGGAGDT. This rearrangement joins TRBV7-6 to TRBJ2-5; the table names TRBD1, a call not compared with the DNA. CDR1 is SGHVS and CDR2 is FNYEAQ in the germline V gene. The CDR3 extends over 11 residues, inclusive of both ends.

In this sample, this clonotype is medium-sized. V is TRBV10-3 and J is TRBJ2-1, with 8 bases fitting TRBD1. Germline CDR1 reads ENHRY; CDR2 reads SYGVKD. With V trimmed by 3 bases and J by 5 bases, 15 bases remained unmatched. The CDR3 totals 18 residues. CDR3 protein: CAISDTIAGTGTNNEQFF. CDR3 coding DNA: TGTGCCATCAGTGATACGATCGCCGGGACAGGTACTAACAATGAGCAGTTCTTC.

The chain carries TRBV9 and TRBJ2-1, with TRBD2 matching 9 bases. This CDR3 comprises 15 residues. CDR1 SGDLS and CDR2 YYNGEE come from the germline V gene. V was clipped by 2 bases and J by 7 bases; unmatched bases: 7. The CDR3 is CASSVAGGPGNEQFF. CDR3 nucleotides: TGTGCCAGCAGCGTTGCGGGGGGGCCAGGAAATGAGCAGTTCTTC. Full variable domain (rest looked up from reference TRBV9 and TRBJ2-1): DSGVTQTPKHLITATGQRVTLRCSPRSGDLSVYWYQQSLDQGLQFLIQYYNGEERAKGNILERFSAQQFPDLHSELNLSSLELGDSALYFCASSVAGGPGNEQFFGPGTRLTVL.

This clonotype was counted many times. The chain couples TRBV9 to TRBJ1-3; D is uncertain. Trimming cost V 1 base and J 2 bases, with 16 bases left between them. The CDR3 runs 17 residues. CDR1 and CDR2 from the germline V gene are SGDLS and YYNGEE. The CDR3 loop reads CASSVTGSLSPGNTIYF. For the CDR3, the DNA is TGTGCCAGCAGCGTAACCGGCTCCTTATCCCCTGGAAACACCATATATTTT.

This clonotype was detected many times. The chain combines TRBV20-1 with TRBJ2-2; D is undetermined. Germline V gene lookup returns CDR1 DFQATT and CDR2 SNEGSKA (reference sequence). This CDR3 contains 12 residues. The DNA of the CDR3 is TGCAGCGCCGGGTTTATCACCGGGGAGCTGTTTTTT. Translating gives CSAGFITGELFF.

In its sample, this clonotype was seen many times. The CDR3 is CASSSHLSPQHF. The DNA for the CDR3 is TGTGCCAGCAGCTCTCATTTATCTCCCCAGCATTTT. The gene calls are TRBV12-3 or TRBV12-4 and TRBJ1-5; D gene ambiguous. This CDR3 comprises 12 residues. V was trimmed by 6 bases and J by 10 bases, leaving 13 bases between them.

On this clonotype itself: At one of its ends the junction is not consistent with the germline gene, which may arise from a read error. The V and J genes are TRBV6-5 and TRBJ2-6; weak D call: TRBD1 (5 bases). Germline CDR1 and CDR2: MNHEY and SVGAGI. This CDR3 has 15 residues. CDR3 coding DNA: TGCGCCAGCCGTCGTGAGAGCTCTGGGGCCAACGGCCTGACTTTC. Its protein product is CASRRESSGANGLTF.

This clonotype was recorded at least ten times. The rearrangement links TRBV6-5 to TRBJ1-2; weak D call: TRBD1 (6 bases). The ends were cut back, 5 bases at V and 7 bases at J, with 14 bases in the middle. The germline gives CDR1 MNHEY, CDR2 SVGAGI. CDR3 size: 13 residues. CDR3 sequence (DNA): TGTGCCAGCAGTACAGGGCTGGGTCGTGGCTACACCTTC. Residues: CASSTGLGRGYTF.

In this sample, this clonotype turned up once. The rearrangement links TRBV2 to TRBJ1-5, with D possibly being TRBD1 (6 bases). The V end was cut by 6 bases, the J end by 6 bases, with 12 bases between. The germline CDR1 and CDR2 sequences are SNHLY and FYNNEI. The CDR3 runs 13 residues. CDR3 protein: CASRQGNGQPQHF. CDR3 in DNA: TGTGCCAGCAGACAGGGAAACGGTCAGCCCCAGCATTTT.

V gene TRBV6-1 combines with J gene TRBJ2-5, with 12 bases that match TRBD2. Trimming took 6 bases from V and 5 from J; bases not matched to a gene: 4. The germline V gene encodes CDR1 MNHNS and CDR2 SASEGT. The length of the CDR3 is 14 residues. The CDR3, as DNA: TGTGCCAGCAGGGCTAGCGGGGGGGGGGAGACCCAGTACTTC. Protein product: CASRASGGGETQYF.